The clone carrying this TCR beta chain was recorded only once. As yet, its antigen is unknown. The sample belongs to a study of identical twins. Findings of the study overall: Conclusions relied on cross-sectional statistical analysis, not following the same donors. Monozygotic twin pairs showed more out-of-frame TCR alpha sharing than models estimated. The authors noted that invariant MAIT and iNKT cells could partly confound zero-insertion analyses.

TCRdb used MiXCR to reprocess the 5' RACE reads, holding one entry per CDR3 protein. The top ten clones hold about 0.99% of a sample with 500,000 or so distinct CDR3 sequences, about 20% of them seen once. Germline assignment: CDR1 SGHTA and CDR2 FQGNSA. The CDR3 length is 15 residues. Trimming pared 5 bases from V and 4 bases from J, leaving 17 bases between. The same data also contributed to another study, on T cells expressing NK-cell markers.

This sequence originates from a woman in her late teens or twenties in good health. Sequenced: CD4+ T cells sorted from blood. The chain carries TRBV7-2 and TRBJ1-2; tentative D call: TRBD1 (5 bases). CDR3: CASSLNSGGLYGYTF. The CDR3, as DNA: TGTGCCAGCAGCCTAAATTCCGGGGGTCTCTATGGCTACACCTTC. The full variable domain, with the rest looked up from reference TRBV7-2 and TRBJ1-2, is GAGVSQSPSNKVTEKGKDVELRCDPISGHTALYWYRQSLGQGLEFLIYFQGNSAPDKSGLPSDRFSAERTGGSVSTLTIQRTQQEDSAVYLCASSLNSGGLYGYTFGSGTRLTVV.